These 27 T cell receptor beta chains were sequenced from one sample in a study of blood T cells in healthy people across ages. Primed by a sample-barcoded 5' primer and a J-beta primer mix, a second PCR proceeded for roughly 6 to 12 cycles. A single record per CDR3 protein comes from TCRdb applying MiXCR to the 5' RACE reads. The sample comprises approximately 730,000 distinct CDR3 sequences, roughly 50% of which are singletons, and about 42% rests with the top ten. The sample consisted of blood. Receptors were obtained from a man at least 80 years old in good health.

J is TRBJ2-7 and V is TRBV6-5; a weak D match, TRBD1 (5 bases). Germline CDR1 is MNHEY and CDR2 is SVGAGI. The V end lost 2 bases, the J end lost 2 bases, and 13 bases lay between the germline ends. There are 15 residues in the CDR3. DNA of the CDR3: TGTGCCAGCAGTTACGCCCTGCAGGGTACCTACGAGCAGTACTTC. Amino acid sequence: CASSYALQGTYEQYF.

The chain is built from TRBV18 and TRBJ2-5, with 10 bases aligning to TRBD2. Germline CDR1 and CDR2: KGHSH and LQKENI. There are 15 residues in the CDR3. V dropped 6 bases and J dropped 4; count of bases not matched to a gene: 8. CDR3 nucleotides: TGTGCCAGCTCGGCCGTAGCGGGAGGAGGAGAGACCCAGTACTTC. Encoded protein: CASSAVAGGGETQYF.

In regard to this clonotype: The junction departs from the called germline gene at one end, perhaps through a read error. This CDR3 is CASSGTGTETFF. The DNA of the CDR3 is TGCGCCAGCAGCGGGACAGGGACTGAAACTTTCTTT. The gene calls are TRBV5-1 and TRBJ1-1, with TRBD1 identical over 9 bases. This CDR3 is built from 12 residues. CDR1 SGHRS and CDR2 YFSETQ come from the germline V gene.

The chain combines TRBV6-1 with TRBJ2-5; 10 bases align to TRBD1. V shed 7 bases, J shed 11 bases, and the junction held 13 bases outside the gene matches. Germline V gene lookup returns CDR1 MNHNS and CDR2 SASEGT. This CDR3 spans 14 amino acids. CDR3 protein: CASTSGTGAGRQYF. The CDR3 DNA sequence: TGTGCCAGCACCTCCGGGACAGGGGCGGGGAGGCAGTACTTC.

This clonotype was found a few times. This chain links TRBV6-5 with TRBJ2-2; 11 bases align to TRBD2. With 2 bases clipped from V and 4 bases from J, the junction kept 0 bases outside the gene matches. Germline values: CDR1 MNHEY, CDR2 SVGAGI. The CDR3 contains 15 residues. The DNA for the CDR3 is TGTGCCAGCAGTTACGGGACTAGCGGCACCGGGGAGCTGTTTTTT. Translation: CASSYGTSGTGELFF.

This clonotype came up a few times. The genes are TRBV7-2 and TRBJ1-2; no definite D call. The CDR3 runs 12 residues. Trimming stripped 1 base from V and 7 bases from J, with 7 bases between. Germline V lookup: CDR1 SGHTA, CDR2 FQGNSA. The CDR3 region is CASSLGHLGYTF. The CDR3 DNA is TGTGCCAGCAGCTTAGGCCACCTTGGCTACACCTTC.

The chain employs TRBV12-3 or TRBV12-4 and TRBJ2-2; D may be TRBD1 or TRBD2 (6 bases each). The CDR3 has 15 residues. Trimming cost V 6 bases and J 5 bases, with 16 bases left between them. DNA for the CDR3: TGTGCCAGCAGGGGGGGACACAACGGGACCGGGGAGCTGTTTTTT. Protein product: CASRGGHNGTGELFF.

V gene TRBV2 combines with J gene TRBJ2-5; 8 nucleotides line up with TRBD1. The DNA end is more similar to TRBJ2-7, so the J call may be wrong. Germline CDR1 is SNHLY and CDR2 is FYNNEI. CDR3 size: 13 residues. The CDR3: CASSGQGIYEQYF. The CDR3 nucleotides are TGTGCCAGCAGTGGACAGGGGATCTACGAGCAGTACTTC.

J is TRBJ2-7 and V is TRBV4-1; no clear D. Germline V lookup: CDR1 MGHRA, CDR2 YSYEKL. Trimming cost V 6 bases and J 2 bases, with 17 bases left between them. This CDR3 has 15 amino acids. The CDR3 loop reads CASSDTDLGTYEQYF. CDR3 in DNA: TGCGCCAGCAGTGACACCGATTTAGGAACCTACGAGCAGTACTTC.

The J gene is TRBJ1-3, the V gene TRBV20-1; D is unresolved. The germline CDR1 and CDR2 sequences are DFQATT and SNEGSKA (reference sequence). V shed 4 bases and J shed 7 bases, with 11 bases lying between them. The CDR3 spans 12 residues. The CDR3 nucleotides are TGCAGTGCTACTGAAGGCGGCAACACCATATATTTT. As protein: CSATEGGNTIYF.

This clonotype was observed many times. The rearrangement uses TRBV29-1 and TRBJ2-7, with 7 bases matching TRBD1. Germline V gene sequence: CDR1 SQVTM, CDR2 ANQGSEA. The length of the CDR3 is 12 residues. Germline trimming cut 4 bases from V and 6 bases from J; bases unmatched to any gene: 6. The CDR3 spells CSVGDSLSEQYF. The CDR3 DNA is TGCAGCGTTGGGGACAGCCTTTCCGAGCAGTACTTC.

This sequence joins TRBV7-8 and TRBJ2-1; 7 bases are shared with TRBD2. The junction had 7 bases not matched to a gene; V was cut back by 2 bases and J by 3 bases. Looked up from germline, CDR1 is SGHVS and CDR2 is FQNEAQ. The CDR3 loop spans 16 amino acids. The CDR3 is CASSLLGGSNYNEQFF. In DNA, the CDR3 is TGTGCCAGCAGCTTACTCGGCGGGAGTAACTACAATGAGCAGTTCTTC.

The chain employs TRBV6-9 and TRBJ2-6, with TRBD2 matching 7 bases. J was trimmed by 2 bases and V by 11 bases; bases with no gene match: 15. Looked up from germline, CDR1 is MNHGY and CDR2 is SVAAGI. CDR3 length equals 17 residues. CDR3 DNA sequence: TGTGCCCTTGAAGCGGGCTTACGGGGGGCTGGGGCCAACGTCCTGACTTTC. Its protein is CALEAGLRGAGANVLTF.

The rearrangement links TRBV5-1 to TRBJ2-7; no definite D call. This CDR3 has 14 residues. Germline CDR1 and CDR2: SGHRS and YFSETQ. Between the trimmed V and J ends, which lost 4 bases and 3 bases, there was a span of 14 bases. The DNA for the CDR3 is TGCGCCAGCAGCCTCAACCCCCAAGGCTACGAGCAGTACTTC. Translation: CASSLNPQGYEQYF.

This clonotype was detected only a few times. The chain uses TRBV4-2 and TRBJ1-2, with D tentatively TRBD1 (5 bases). Germline loops: CDR1 LGHNA, CDR2 YNFKEQ. Trimming cost V 0 bases and J 0 bases, with 11 bases left between them. The CDR3 is 16 residues long. This CDR3 reads CASSQDQRGSNYGYTF. The CDR3 coding sequence is TGTGCCAGCAGCCAAGATCAGCGGGGCTCTAACTATGGCTACACCTTC.

This clonotype was recorded a few times. The rearrangement links TRBV7-8 to TRBJ2-7; D perhaps matches TRBD2 (7 bases). V was cut by 5 bases and J by 3 bases, with 11 bases left in between. CDR3 length equals 13 residues. Germline V CDR1 and CDR2: SGHVS, FQNEAQ. The CDR3 sequence: CASSPRGHYEQYF. The CDR3 region has the DNA TGTGCCAGCAGCCCGCGGGGGCACTACGAGCAGTACTTC.

The chain has TRBV29-1 and TRBJ1-1; a possible D gene is TRBD1 (6 bases). V was trimmed by 4 bases and J by 4 bases, leaving 13 bases between them. CDR3 length: 13 residues. Looked up from germline, CDR1 is SQVTM and CDR2 is ANQGSEA. The CDR3 region has the DNA TGCAGCGTTGCCCAGGGGCTAGGCACTGAAGCTTTCTTT. This translates into CSVAQGLGTEAFF.

The J gene is TRBJ2-5, the V gene TRBV29-1; 10 positions match TRBD2. CDR1 SQVTM and CDR2 ANQGSEA come from the germline V gene. CDR3 size: 13 residues. Trimming at V came to 4 bases and at J to 5 bases, leaving 4 bases not matched to a gene. The CDR3 DNA is TGCAGCGTTGCTAGCGGGAGCAGGGAGACCCAGTACTTC. Its protein product is CSVASGSRETQYF.

V usage is TRBV27 and J usage is TRBJ2-1; 16 nucleotides align to TRBD2. Germline CDR1 reads MNHEY; CDR2 reads SMNVEV (reference sequence). This CDR3 contains 17 residues. J lost 0 bases, V lost 10 bases, and 6 bases had no gene match. CDR3 in amino acids: CATLGTSGRGSYNEQFF. DNA for the CDR3: TGTGCCACCCTTGGGACTAGCGGGAGGGGCTCCTACAATGAGCAGTTCTTC.

The genes are TRBV20-1 and TRBJ1-2; a possible D gene is TRBD1 (5 bases). Germline CDR1 reads DFQATT; CDR2 reads SNEGSKA (reference sequence). The CDR3 contains 13 residues. Deletions cut 0 bases from V and 3 bases from J, with 8 bases between. The CDR3 reads CSAREVGDYGYTF. The CDR3 coding sequence is TGCAGTGCTAGAGAGGTGGGGGACTATGGCTACACCTTC.

The CDR3 sequence is CATSQTDPGELFF. CDR3 nucleotide sequence: TGTGCCACCAGTCAGACAGACCCCGGGGAGCTGTTTTTT. The chain combines TRBV24-1 with TRBJ2-2; D may be TRBD1 (5 bases). Trimming took 6 bases from V and 6 from J, leaving 10 bases between them. This CDR3 contains 13 residues. CDR1 KGHDR and CDR2 SFDVKD come from the germline V gene.

This clonotype was counted only a few times. This chain joins TRBV24-1 and TRBJ2-1; TRBD1 matches at 8 bases. V was clipped by 4 bases and J by 13 bases; unmatched bases: 2. Germline CDR1 and CDR2: KGHDR and SFDVKD. This CDR3 region has 11 residues. The CDR3 loop reads CATSEAGGQFF. The CDR3 coding sequence is TGTGCCACCAGTGAAGCAGGGGGCCAGTTCTTC.

The chain links TRBV12-3 or TRBV12-4 to TRBJ1-2; D gene unclear. The CDR3 contains 11 residues. Trimming cost V 4 bases and J 3 bases, with 3 bases left between them. CDR3 bases: TGTGCCAGCAGTTCCGACTATGGCTACACCTTC. Amino acid sequence: CASSSDYGYTF.

This clonotype showed up just a few times. A clone one base away is much larger, so this may be a read error. The J gene is TRBJ2-5, the V gene TRBV6-1, with no clear D. The length of the CDR3 is 11 residues. Germline assignment: CDR1 MNHNS and CDR2 SASEGT. CDR3 sequence reads: CAGSLIETQYF. The CDR3, as DNA: TGTGCCGGCAGTCTAATAGAGACCCAGTACTTC.

This clonotype appeared once. The gene calls are TRBV20-1 and TRBJ2-1; 12 bases match TRBD2. This CDR3 is 17 amino acids long. Trimming took 6 bases from V and 3 from J; bases not matched to a gene: 12. Per the germline V gene, CDR1 is DFQATT and CDR2 is SNEGSKA (reference sequence). CDR3 in DNA: TGCAGTGCCCGGAGTGGGGCTAGCGGGAGGGGCTACAATGAGCAGTTCTTC. This translates into CSARSGASGRGYNEQFF.

CDR3 sequence: CASRRTSGTVTDTQYF. As DNA, the CDR3 is TGTGCCAGCAGAAGGACTAGCGGGACCGTCACAGATACGCAGTATTTT. The chain combines TRBV6-2 or TRBV6-3 with TRBJ2-3; 12 bases match TRBD2. V shed 6 bases and J 2 bases; nucleotides not matched to a gene: 6. CDR3 length: 16 residues. Germline CDR1 reads MNHEY; CDR2 reads SVGEGT.

The chain links TRBV4-2 to TRBJ2-1; D call uncertain. The V and J ends lost 4 bases and 5 bases respectively, with 9 bases between them. Per the germline V gene, CDR1 is LGHNA and CDR2 is YNFKEQ. CDR3 length: 13 amino acids. CDR3 in amino acids: CASSRRADNEQFF. CDR3 in DNA: TGTGCCAGCAGCCGAAGGGCTGACAATGAGCAGTTCTTC.